This T cell receptor (beta chain) was found in a study of OX40 agonist ivuxolimab in advanced cancers. For context, the study as a whole: Ivuxolimab was an agonistic, fully human IgG2 monoclonal antibody directed against OX40 (CD134), a costimulatory receptor. A male proportion of 82.7% and a mean age of 60 years, ranging from about 20 to 85, were recorded for the dose-escalation cohort. Intravenous ivuxolimab was administered to patients every 2 weeks at six dose levels: 0.01, 0.1, 0.3, 1.5, 3 and 10 mg/kg. Of the approximately 53 patients in dose escalation, 19 had hepatocellular carcinoma, some 15 had melanoma, 9 had renal cell carcinoma and 9 had head and neck cancer. Prior anti-PD-1, anti-PD-L1 or anti-CTLA-4 therapy was permitted, and checkpoint inhibitors had been received by less than 45% of dose-escalation patients. The monotherapy dose-escalation portion (N of about 50 patients) of the phase I ivuxolimab trial is reported in the paper. Three dose-escalation patients achieved partial responses, one with hepatocellular carcinoma and two with cutaneous melanoma. The point of sequencing TCRbeta in the periphery was to test whether ivuxolimab changed TCR sequence diversity and drove clonal T-cell expansion.

The CDR3 contains 17 residues, cysteine and phenylalanine counted. The read is trimmed to its CDR3 DNA, 51 bases read in frame from base 1. The CDR1 and CDR2 encoded by the germline V gene (reference sequence) are LNHNV and YYDKDF. The junction shows trimming of 3 bases on V and 0 bases on J, plus 15 bases between the germline ends. The trial excluded patients who had a history of autoimmune disease or who were on systemic immunosuppression. Peripheral blood for TCR sequencing was drawn from every dose cohort at baseline, at cycle 4 day 1 and at cycle 7 day 1. The samples were taken from a phase I, first-in-human, multicenter, open-label dose-escalation trial of ivuxolimab. Adults with locally advanced or metastatic head and neck squamous cell, hepatocellular, melanoma or renal cell carcinoma were enrolled in the trial. Before TCR sequencing, CD4+ T cells and CD8+ T cells were sorted from peripheral blood as separate populations.

To sequence the TCRbeta CDR3 region, genomic DNA was isolated from the sorted cells. The immunoSEQ Assay was used for sequencing of TCRbeta CDR3 regions. TCRdb re-hosts the immuneACCESS table, in-frame sequences only. Its copies lack some clones; in the studies checked, an unresolved V gene accounts for under half of them, and the cause for the rest is not known. This sample lists about 23,000 clones; roughly three quarters were detected once. Of the sample, about 2% falls within the top ten clones. Overall study outcomes, separate from this receptor: At doses of 0.1 to 3.0 mg/kg, clonal expansion of both CD4+ and CD8+ T cells in blood was seen between baseline and week 6. Partial responders in the 0.1-3.0 mg/kg groups had among the lowest normalized peripheral clonal expansion, especially among CD8+ T cells. After ivuxolimab, more expanded clones were found on average in CD8+ T cells than in CD4+ T cells. Low levels of normalized T-cell clonal expansion were also seen in some patients who did not respond. Which antigens the clonally expanded peripheral T cells were specific for was not determined.

Remarks on this clone: The antigen it recognizes is unknown. One base away there is no much larger clone; base qualities are not given.

The source material was CD4+ or CD8+ T cells sorted from blood, sampled in a trial of the OX40 agonist ivuxolimab. The chain is assembled from TRBV15 and TRBJ2-1; the D gene could be either TRBD1 or TRBD2, each agreeing at 5 bases. The source of this sequence is an adult with an advanced solid tumor such as melanoma, head and neck, liver or kidney cancer. The DNA sequence reads TGTGCCACCAGCAGTGGGGACCGCCTCAGCTCCTACAATGAGCAGTTCTTC. Protein translation: CATSSGDRLSSYNEQFF.